This TCR beta chain comes out of a study of T cells in Graves' hyperthyroidism and ophthalmopathy. Amplification of TCR beta CDR3 regions used RNA as the template. Researchers ran a first-round RT-PCR on the TCR CDR3 using the HTBI primer set. TCRdb re-derived calls from the multiplex PCR reads in MiXCR, one entry per CDR3 protein. The repertoire holds a few hundred thousand distinct CDR3 sequences, with about 43% as singletons. Per germline, CDR1 KGHDR and CDR2 SFDVKD. V lost 4 bases and J lost 9, with 14 bases in between. This CDR3 has 13 amino acids. The sequenced material came from peripheral blood or thyroid tissue (not recorded which). J is TRBJ1-2 and V is TRBV24-1, with a possible D match to TRBD1 (5 bases). The TCR was taken from a woman under 30 with Graves' hyperthyroidism. The CDR3 nucleotides read TGTGCCACCAGTGACCCTGGGACGTCCAGCTACACCTTC. It yields the protein CATSDPGTSSYTF.